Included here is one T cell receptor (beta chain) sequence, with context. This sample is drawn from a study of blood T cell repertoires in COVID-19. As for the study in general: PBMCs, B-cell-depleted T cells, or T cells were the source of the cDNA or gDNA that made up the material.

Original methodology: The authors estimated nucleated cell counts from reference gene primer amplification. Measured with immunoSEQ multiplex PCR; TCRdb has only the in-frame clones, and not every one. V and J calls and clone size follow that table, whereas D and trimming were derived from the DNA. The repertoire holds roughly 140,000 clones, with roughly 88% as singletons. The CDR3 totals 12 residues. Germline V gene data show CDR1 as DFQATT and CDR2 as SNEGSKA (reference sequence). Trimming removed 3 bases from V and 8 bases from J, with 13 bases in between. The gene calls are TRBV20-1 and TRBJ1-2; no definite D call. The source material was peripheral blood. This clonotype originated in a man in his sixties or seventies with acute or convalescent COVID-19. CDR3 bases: TGCAGTGCTAGTGCCGGTTCTTTAGGCTACACCTTC. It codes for CSASAGSLGYTF.